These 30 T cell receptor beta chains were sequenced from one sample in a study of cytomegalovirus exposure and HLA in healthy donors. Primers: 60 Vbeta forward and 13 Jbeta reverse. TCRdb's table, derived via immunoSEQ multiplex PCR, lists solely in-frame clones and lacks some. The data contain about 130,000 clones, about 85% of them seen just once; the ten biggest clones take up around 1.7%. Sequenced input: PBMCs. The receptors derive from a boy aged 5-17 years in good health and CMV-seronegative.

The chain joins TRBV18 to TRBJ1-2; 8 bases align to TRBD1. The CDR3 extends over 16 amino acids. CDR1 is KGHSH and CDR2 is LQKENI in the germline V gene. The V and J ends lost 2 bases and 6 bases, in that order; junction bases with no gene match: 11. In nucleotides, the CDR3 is TGTGCCAGCTCACCAAACGGACAGGGAATGAATGATGGCTACACCTTC. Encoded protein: CASSPNGQGMNDGYTF.

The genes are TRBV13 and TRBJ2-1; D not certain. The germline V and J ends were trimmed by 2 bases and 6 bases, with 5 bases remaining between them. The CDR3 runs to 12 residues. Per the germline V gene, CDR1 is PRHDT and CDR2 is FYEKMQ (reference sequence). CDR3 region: CASSLRGNEQFF. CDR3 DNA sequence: TGTGCCAGCAGCTTACGAGGCAATGAGCAGTTCTTC. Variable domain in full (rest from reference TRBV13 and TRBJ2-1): AAGVIQSPRHLIKEKRETATLKCYPIPRHDTVYWYQQGPGQDPQFLISFYEKMQSDKGSIPDRFSAQQFSDYHSELNMSSLELGDSALYFCASSLRGNEQFFGPGTRLTVL.

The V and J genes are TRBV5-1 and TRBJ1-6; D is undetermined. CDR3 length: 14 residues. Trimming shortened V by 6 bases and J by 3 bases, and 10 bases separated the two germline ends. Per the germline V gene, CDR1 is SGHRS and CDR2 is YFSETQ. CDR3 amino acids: CASTMSLYNSPLHF. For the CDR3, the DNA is TGCGCCAGCACCATGAGTCTCTATAATTCACCCCTCCACTTT.

The DNA for the CDR3 is TGTGCCAGCAGCTTAGTACGGGACAGGGTAGGAGAAAAACTGTTTTTT. Protein sequence: CASSLVRDRVGEKLFF. The chain is built from TRBV7-8 and TRBJ1-4; 9 nucleotides line up with TRBD1. Per the germline V gene, CDR1 is SGHVS and CDR2 is FQNEAQ. V lost 1 base, J lost 8 bases, and 8 bases stayed unmatched. The CDR3 sequence is 16 residues long.

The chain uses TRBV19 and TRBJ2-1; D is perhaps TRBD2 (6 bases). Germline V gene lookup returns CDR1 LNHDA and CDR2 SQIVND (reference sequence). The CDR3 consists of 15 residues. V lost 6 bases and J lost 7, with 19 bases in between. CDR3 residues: CASRAGPGVGNEQFF. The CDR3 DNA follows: TGTGCCAGTAGGGCAGGCCCGGGAGTGGGTAATGAGCAGTTCTTC.

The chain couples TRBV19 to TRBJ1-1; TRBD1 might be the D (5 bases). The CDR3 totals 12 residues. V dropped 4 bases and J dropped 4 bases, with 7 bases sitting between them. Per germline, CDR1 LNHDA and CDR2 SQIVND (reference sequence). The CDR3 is CASSNGGTEAFF. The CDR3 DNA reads TGTGCCAGTAGTAACGGGGGCACTGAAGCTTTCTTT.

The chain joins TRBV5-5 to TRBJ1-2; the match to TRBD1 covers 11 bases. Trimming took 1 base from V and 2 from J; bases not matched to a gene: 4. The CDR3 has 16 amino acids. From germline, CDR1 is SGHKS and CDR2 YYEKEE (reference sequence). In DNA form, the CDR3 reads TGTGCCAGCAGCTTGCGGACAGGGGGCAGGAACTATGGCTACACCTTC. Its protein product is CASSLRTGGRNYGYTF.

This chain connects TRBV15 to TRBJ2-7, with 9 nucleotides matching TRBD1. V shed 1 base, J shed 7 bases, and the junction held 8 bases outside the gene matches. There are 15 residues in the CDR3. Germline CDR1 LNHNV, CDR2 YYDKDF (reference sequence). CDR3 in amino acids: CATSRAGTGRPEQYF. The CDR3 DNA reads TGTGCCACCAGCAGAGCCGGGACAGGGCGTCCTGAGCAGTACTTC.

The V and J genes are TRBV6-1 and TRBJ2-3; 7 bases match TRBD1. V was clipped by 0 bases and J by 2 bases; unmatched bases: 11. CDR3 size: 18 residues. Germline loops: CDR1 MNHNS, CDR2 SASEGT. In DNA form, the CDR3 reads TGTGCCAGCAGTGAAGCGCTTCGTCGACAGGGTATCACAGATACGCAGTATTTT. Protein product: CASSEALRRQGITDTQYF.

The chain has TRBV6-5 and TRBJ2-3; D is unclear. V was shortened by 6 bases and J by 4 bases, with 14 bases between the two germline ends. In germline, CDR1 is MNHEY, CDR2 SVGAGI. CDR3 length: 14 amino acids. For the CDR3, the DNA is TGTGCCAGCAGGCATCCCGGGTTCCCAGATACGCAGTATTTT. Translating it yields CASRHPGFPDTQYF.

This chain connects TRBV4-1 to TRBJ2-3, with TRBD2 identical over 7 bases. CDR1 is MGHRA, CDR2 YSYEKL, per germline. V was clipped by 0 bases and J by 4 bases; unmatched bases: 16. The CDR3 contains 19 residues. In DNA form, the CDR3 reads TGCGCCAGCAGCCAAGAAGGAGGCAGCGGGGCTCCGTGGGCAGATACGCAGTATTTT. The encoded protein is CASSQEGGSGAPWADTQYF.

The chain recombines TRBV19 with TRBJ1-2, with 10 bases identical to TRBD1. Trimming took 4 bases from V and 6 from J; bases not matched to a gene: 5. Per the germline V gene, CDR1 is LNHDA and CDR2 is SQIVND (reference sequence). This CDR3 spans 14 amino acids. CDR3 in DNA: TGTGCCAGTAGTAGAGGGGACAGGGGTGATGGCTACACCTTC. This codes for CASSRGDRGDGYTF.

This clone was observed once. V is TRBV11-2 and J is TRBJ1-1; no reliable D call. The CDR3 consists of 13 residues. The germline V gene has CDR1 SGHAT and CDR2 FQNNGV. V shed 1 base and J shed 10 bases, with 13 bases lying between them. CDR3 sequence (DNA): TGTGCCAGCAGCTTAGTGGCGAGGGCCGGAGCTTTCTTT. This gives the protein CASSLVARAGAFF.

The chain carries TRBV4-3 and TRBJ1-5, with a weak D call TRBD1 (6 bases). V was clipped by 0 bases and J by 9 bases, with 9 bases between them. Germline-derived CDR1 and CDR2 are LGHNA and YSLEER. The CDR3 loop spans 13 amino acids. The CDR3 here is CASSQDKGGPQHF. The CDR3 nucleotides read TGCGCCAGCAGCCAAGACAAAGGGGGGCCCCAGCATTTT.

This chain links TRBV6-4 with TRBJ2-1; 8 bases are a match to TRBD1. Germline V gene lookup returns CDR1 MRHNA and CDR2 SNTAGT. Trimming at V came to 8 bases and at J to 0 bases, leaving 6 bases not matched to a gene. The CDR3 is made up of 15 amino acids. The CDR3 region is CASGQGAGSYNEQFF. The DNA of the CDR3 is TGTGCCAGCGGACAGGGAGCGGGCTCCTACAATGAGCAGTTCTTC.

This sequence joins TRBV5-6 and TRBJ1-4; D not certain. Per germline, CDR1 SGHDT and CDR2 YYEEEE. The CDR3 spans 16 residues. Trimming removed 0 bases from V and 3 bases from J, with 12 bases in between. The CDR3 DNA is TGTGCCAGCAGCTTGGATATCCAGGAGGCTAATGAAAAACTGTTTTTT. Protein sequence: CASSLDIQEANEKLFF.

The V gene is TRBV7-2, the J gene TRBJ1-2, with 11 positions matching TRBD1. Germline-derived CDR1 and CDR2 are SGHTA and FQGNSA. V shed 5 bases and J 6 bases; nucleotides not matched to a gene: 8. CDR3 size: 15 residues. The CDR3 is CASSTDRGLKDGYTF. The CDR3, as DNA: TGTGCCAGCAGCACGGACAGGGGGCTTAAGGATGGCTACACCTTC. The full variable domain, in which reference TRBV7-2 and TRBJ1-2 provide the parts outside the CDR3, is GAGVSQSPSNKVTEKGKDVELRCDPISGHTALYWYRQSLGQGLEFLIYFQGNSAPDKSGLPSDRFSAERTGGSVSTLTIQRTQQEDSAVYLCASSTDRGLKDGYTFGSGTRLTVV.

The CDR3 sequence is CASSLWASDTQYF. CDR3 coding DNA: TGCGCCAGCAGCTTATGGGCTTCAGATACGCAGTATTTT. V and J are TRBV5-1 and TRBJ2-3; no definite D call. The CDR3 extends over 13 amino acids. Germline V lookup: CDR1 SGHRS, CDR2 YFSETQ. V shed 2 bases and J shed 4 bases, with 8 bases lying between them.

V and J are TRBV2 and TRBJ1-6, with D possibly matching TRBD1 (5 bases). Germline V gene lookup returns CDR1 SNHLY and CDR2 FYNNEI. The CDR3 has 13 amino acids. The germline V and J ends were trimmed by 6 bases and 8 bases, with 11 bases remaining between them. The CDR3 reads CASRAGLDSPLHF. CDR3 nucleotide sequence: TGTGCCAGCAGGGCAGGGTTAGATTCACCCCTCCACTTT.

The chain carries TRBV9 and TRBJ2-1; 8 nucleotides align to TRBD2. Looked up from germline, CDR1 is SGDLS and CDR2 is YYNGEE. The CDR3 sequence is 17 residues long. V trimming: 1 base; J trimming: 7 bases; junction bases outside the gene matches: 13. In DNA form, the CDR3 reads TGTGCCAGCAGCGTATCTTTCGGGCTAGCGGGCCCTAATGAGCAGTTCTTC. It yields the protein CASSVSFGLAGPNEQFF.

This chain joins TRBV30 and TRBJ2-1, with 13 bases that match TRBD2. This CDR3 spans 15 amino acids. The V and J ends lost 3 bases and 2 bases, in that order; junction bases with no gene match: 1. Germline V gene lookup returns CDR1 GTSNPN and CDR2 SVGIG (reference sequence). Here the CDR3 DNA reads TGTGCCTGGAGCGGGACTAGCGGGGCCTACAATGAGCAGTTCTTC. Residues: CAWSGTSGAYNEQFF.

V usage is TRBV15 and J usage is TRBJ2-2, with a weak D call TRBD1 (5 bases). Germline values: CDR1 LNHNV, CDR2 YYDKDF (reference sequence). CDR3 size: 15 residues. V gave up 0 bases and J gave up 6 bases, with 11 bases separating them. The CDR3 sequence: CATSRDRKGPGELFF. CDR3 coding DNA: TGTGCCACCAGCAGAGATAGAAAGGGGCCCGGGGAGCTGTTTTTT.

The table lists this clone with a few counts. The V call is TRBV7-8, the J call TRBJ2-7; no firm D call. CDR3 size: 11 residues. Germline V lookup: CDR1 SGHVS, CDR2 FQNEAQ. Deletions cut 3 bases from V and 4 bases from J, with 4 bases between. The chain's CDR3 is CASSFSYEQYF. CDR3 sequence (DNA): TGTGCCAGCAGCTTTTCTTACGAGCAGTACTTC.

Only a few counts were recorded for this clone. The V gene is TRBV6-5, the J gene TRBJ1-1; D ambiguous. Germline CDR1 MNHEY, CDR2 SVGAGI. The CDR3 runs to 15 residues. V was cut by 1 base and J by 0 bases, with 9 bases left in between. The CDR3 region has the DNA TGTGCCAGCAGTTACTTGCTGGGCGTGAACACTGAAGCTTTCTTT. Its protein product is CASSYLLGVNTEAFF.

CDR3 in amino acids: CASSLSQQGETQYF. The DNA for the CDR3 is TGTGCCAGCAGCTTGTCCCAACAGGGAGAGACCCAGTACTTC. The chain employs TRBV7-3 and TRBJ2-5; perhaps TRBD1 as D (6 bases). The germline V gene has CDR1 SGHTA and CDR2 FQGTGA. There are 14 residues in the CDR3. V was cut by 3 bases and J by 4 bases, with 12 bases left in between. The complete variable domain, with remaining parts taken from reference TRBV7-3 and TRBJ2-5, reads GAGVSQTPSNKVTEKGKYVELRCDPISGHTALYWYRQSLGQGPEFLIYFQGTGAADDSGLPNDRFFAVRPEGSVSTLKIQRTERGDSAVYLCASSLSQQGETQYFGPGTRLLVL.

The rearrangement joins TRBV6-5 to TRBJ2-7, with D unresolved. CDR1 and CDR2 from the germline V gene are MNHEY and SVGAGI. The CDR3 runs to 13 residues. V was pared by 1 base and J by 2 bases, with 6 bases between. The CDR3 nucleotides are TGTGCCAGCAGTTACTACAGTACCTACGAGCAGTACTTC. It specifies CASSYYSTYEQYF.

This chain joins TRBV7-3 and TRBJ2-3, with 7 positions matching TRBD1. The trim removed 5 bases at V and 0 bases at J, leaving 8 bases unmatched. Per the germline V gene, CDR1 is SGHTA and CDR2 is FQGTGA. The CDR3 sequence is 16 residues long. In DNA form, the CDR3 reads TGTGCCAGCAGCCGAGACACAGGGGCGAGCACAGATACGCAGTATTTT. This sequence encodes CASSRDTGASTDTQYF.

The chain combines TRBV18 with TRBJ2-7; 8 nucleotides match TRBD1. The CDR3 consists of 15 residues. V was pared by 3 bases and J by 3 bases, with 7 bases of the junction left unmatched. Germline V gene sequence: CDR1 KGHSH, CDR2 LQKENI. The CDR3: CASSPGQDFFYEQYF. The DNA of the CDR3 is TGTGCCAGCTCACCGGGACAGGATTTCTTCTACGAGCAGTACTTC.

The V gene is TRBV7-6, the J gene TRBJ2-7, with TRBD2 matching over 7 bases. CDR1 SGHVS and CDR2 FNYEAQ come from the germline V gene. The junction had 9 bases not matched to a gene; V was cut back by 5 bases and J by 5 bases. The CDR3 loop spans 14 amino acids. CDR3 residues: CASSLRLAGHEQYF. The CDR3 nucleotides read TGTGCCAGCAGCCTTAGACTAGCCGGTCACGAGCAGTACTTC.

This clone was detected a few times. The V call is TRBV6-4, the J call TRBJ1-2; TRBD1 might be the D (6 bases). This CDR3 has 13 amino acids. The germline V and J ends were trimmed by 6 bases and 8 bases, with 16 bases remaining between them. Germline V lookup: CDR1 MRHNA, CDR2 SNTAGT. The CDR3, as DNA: TGTGCCAGCAGCTCAACAGGGTTGAGGGGCTACACCTTC. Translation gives CASSSTGLRGYTF.